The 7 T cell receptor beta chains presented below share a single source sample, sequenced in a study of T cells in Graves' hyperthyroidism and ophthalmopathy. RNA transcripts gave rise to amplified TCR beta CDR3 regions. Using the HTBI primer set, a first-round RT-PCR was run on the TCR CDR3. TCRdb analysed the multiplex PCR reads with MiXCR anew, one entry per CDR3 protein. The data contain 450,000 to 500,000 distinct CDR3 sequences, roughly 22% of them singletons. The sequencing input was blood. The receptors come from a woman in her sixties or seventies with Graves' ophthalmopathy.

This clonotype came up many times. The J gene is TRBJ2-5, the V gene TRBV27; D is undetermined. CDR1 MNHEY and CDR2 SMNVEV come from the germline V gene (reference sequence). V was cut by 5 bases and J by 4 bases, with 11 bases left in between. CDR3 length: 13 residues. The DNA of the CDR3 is TGTGCCAGCAGTCCCCGGAGAGCAGAGACCCAGTACTTC. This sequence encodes CASSPRRAETQYF.

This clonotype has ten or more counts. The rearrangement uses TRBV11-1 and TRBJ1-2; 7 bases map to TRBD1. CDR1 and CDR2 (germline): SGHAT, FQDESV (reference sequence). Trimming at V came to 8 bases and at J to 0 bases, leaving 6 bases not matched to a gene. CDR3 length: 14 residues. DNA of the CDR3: TGTGCCAGCGCCCCAGGGGGAGCTAACTATGGCTACACCTTC. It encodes CASAPGGANYGYTF.

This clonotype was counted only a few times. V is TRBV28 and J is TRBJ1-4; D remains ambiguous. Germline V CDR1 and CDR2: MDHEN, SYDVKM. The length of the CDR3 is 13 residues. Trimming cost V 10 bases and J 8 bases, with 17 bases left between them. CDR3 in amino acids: CAIARPVGEKLFF. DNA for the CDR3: TGTGCCATCGCTCGACCCGTCGGAGAAAAACTGTTTTTT.

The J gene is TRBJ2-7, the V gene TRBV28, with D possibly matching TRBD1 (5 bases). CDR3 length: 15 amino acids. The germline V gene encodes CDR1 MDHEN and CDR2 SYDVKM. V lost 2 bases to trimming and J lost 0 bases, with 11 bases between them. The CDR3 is CASSLQQEYSYEQYF. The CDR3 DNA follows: TGTGCCAGCAGTTTACAACAGGAATACTCCTACGAGCAGTACTTC.

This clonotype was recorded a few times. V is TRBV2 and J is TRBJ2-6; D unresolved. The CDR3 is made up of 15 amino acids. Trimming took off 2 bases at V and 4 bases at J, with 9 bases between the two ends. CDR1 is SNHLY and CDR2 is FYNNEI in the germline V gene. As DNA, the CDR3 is TGTGCCAGCAGTGAATTAGGTAGCGGGGCCAACGTCCTGACTTTC. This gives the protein CASSELGSGANVLTF. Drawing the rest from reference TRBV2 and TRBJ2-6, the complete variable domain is EPEVTQTPSHQVTQMGQEVILRCVPISNHLYFYWYRQILGQKVEFLVSFYNNEISEKSEIFDDQFSVERPDGSNFTLKIRSTKLEDSAMYFCASSELGSGANVLTFGAGSRLTVL.

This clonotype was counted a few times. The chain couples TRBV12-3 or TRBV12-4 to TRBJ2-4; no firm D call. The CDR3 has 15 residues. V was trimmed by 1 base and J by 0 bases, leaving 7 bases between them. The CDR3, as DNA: TGTGCCAGCAGTTTAGGGGTACTAGCCAAAAACATTCAGTACTTC. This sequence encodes CASSLGVLAKNIQYF.

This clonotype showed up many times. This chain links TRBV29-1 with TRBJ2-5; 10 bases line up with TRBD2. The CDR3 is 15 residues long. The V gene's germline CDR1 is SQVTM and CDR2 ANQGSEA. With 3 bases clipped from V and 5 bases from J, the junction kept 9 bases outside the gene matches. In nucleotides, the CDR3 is TGCAGCGTTGATTCCGCTAGCGGGAGAGGGGAGACCCAGTACTTC. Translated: CSVDSASGRGETQYF.